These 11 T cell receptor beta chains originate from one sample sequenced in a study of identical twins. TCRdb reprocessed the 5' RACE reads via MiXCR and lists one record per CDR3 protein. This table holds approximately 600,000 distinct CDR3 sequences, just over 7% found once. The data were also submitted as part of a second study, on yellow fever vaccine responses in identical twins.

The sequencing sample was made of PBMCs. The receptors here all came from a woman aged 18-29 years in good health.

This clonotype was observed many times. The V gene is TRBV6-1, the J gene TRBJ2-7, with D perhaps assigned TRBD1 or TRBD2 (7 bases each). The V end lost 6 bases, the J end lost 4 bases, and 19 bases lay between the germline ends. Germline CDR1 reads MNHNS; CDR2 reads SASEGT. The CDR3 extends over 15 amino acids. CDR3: CASSPQGRGPYEQYV. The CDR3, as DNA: TGTGCCAGCAGCCCACAGGGGAGGGGGCCTTACGAGCAGTACGTC.

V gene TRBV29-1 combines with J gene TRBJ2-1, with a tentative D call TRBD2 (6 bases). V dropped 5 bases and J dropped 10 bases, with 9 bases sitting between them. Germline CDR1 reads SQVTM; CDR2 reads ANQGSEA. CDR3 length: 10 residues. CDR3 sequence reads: CSVLEGEQFF. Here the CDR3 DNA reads TGCAGCGTTTTGGAGGGAGAGCAGTTCTTC.

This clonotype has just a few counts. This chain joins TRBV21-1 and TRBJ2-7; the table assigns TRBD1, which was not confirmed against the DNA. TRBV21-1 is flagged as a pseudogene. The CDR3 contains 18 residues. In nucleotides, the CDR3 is TGTGCCAGCAGCAAAGTCGAGGGGACAGGGGAGAAAAACTACGAGCAGTACGTC. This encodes CASSKVEGTGEKNYEQYV.

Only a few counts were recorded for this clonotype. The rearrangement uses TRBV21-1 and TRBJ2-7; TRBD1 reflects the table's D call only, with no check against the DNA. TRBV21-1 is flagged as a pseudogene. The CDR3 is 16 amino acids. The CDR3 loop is CASSKERHRGHYEQYV. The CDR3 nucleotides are TGTGCCAGCAGCAAAGAGAGGCACAGGGGGCACTACGAGCAGTACGTC.

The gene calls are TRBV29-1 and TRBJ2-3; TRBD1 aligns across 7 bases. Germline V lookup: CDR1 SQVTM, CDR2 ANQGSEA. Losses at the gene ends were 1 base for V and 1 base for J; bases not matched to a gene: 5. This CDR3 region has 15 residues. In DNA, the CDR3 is TGCAGCGTTGAAGGTGGAACAGGGGGCACAGATACGCAGTATTTT. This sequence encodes CSVEGGTGGTDTQYF.

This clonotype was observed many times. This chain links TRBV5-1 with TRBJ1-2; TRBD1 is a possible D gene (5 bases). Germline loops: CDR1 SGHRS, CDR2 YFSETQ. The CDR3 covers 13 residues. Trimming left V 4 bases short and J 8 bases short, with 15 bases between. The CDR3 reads CASSGITRDGYTF. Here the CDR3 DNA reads TGCGCCAGCAGCGGAATAACCAGGGACGGCTACACCTTC.

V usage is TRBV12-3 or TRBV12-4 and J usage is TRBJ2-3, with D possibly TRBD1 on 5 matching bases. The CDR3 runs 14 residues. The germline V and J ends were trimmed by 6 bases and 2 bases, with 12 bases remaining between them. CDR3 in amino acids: CASRYGQNTDTQYF. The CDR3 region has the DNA TGTGCCAGCAGATATGGACAAAACACAGATACGCAGTATTTT.

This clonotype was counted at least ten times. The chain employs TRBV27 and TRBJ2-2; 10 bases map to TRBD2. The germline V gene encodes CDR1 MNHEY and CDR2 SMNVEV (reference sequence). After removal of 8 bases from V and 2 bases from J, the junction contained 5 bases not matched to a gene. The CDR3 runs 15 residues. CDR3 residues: CASSTSGINTGELFF. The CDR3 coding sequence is TGTGCCAGCTCTACTAGCGGGATCAACACCGGGGAGCTGTTTTTT.

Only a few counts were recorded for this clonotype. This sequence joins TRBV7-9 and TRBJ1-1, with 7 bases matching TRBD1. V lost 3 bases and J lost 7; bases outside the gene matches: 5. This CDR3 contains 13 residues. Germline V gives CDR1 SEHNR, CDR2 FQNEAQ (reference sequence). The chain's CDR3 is CASSLTGRLEAFF. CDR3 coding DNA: TGTGCCAGCAGCTTGACAGGGCGCCTTGAAGCTTTCTTT.

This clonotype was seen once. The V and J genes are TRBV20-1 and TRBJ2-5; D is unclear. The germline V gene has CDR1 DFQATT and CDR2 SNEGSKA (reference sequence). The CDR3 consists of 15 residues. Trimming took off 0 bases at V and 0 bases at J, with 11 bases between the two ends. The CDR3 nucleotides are TGCAGTGCTAGAGATCCTGCAATCTACCAAGAGACCCAGTACTTC. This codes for CSARDPAIYQETQYF.

The CDR3 protein is CASSVGFQGELFF. CDR3 bases: TGTGCCAGCAGCGTAGGGTTTCAGGGGGAGCTGTTTTTT. The J gene is TRBJ2-2, the V gene TRBV9; no definite D call. The CDR3 totals 13 residues. Trimming took 0 bases from V and 8 from J, leaving 8 bases between them. Per germline, CDR1 SGDLS and CDR2 YYNGEE.